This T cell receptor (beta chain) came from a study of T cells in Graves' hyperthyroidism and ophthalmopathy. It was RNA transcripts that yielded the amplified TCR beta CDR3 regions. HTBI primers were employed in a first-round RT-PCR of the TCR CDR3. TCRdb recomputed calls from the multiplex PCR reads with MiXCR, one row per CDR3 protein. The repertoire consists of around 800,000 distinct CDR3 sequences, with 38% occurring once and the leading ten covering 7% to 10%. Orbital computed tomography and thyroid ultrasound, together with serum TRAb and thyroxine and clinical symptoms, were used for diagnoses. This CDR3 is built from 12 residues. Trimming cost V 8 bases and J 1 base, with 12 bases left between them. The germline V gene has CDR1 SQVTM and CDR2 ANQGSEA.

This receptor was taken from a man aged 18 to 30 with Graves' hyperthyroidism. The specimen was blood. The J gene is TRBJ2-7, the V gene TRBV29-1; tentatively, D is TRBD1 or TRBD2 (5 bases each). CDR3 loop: CSFQGRSYEQYF. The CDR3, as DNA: TGCAGCTTCCAGGGACGGTCCTACGAGCAGTACTTC.